The rows below give T cell receptor beta chains drawn from one sample of a study of blood T cells in healthy people across ages. TCRdb fed the 5' RACE reads into MiXCR, producing one record per CDR3 protein. The sample lists approximately 900,000 distinct CDR3 sequences; 40% to 60% were seen once. Source material: blood. The receptors were sampled from a man aged 25-40 years in good health. CDR3s include the opening cysteine and the closing phenylalanine or tryptophan. The D gene is left open where the match is weak. Size is omitted from some rows. Given values are once, few, many or a class for expanded clones.

v_gene	j_gene	abundance	d_gene	CDR3aa	CDR3nt
TRBV12-3/TRBV12-4	TRBJ1-2	NA	NA	CASSRTADLRPVLVFNYGYTF	TGTGCCAGCAGTAGGACGGCGGACCTCCGTCCGGTACTAGTCTTTAACTATGGCTACACCTTC
TRBV4-2	TRBJ2-5	few	TRBD1	CASSQGDRKETQYF	TGTGCCAGCAGCCAAGGGGACAGGAAAGAGACCCAGTACTTC
TRBV20-1	TRBJ2-7	NA	TRBD2	CSARDRVRGVYEQYF	TGCAGTGCTAGAGATCGAGTCCGGGGGGTCTACGAGCAGTACTTC
TRBV6-2/TRBV6-3	TRBJ2-1	few	NA	CASTPLGGETNEQFF	TGTGCCAGCACGCCCTTAGGGGGGGAAACCAATGAGCAGTTCTTC
TRBV28	TRBJ1-2	NA	NA	CASTPGLGRSYGYTF	TGTGCCAGCACTCCGGGGCTGGGGCGCAGCTATGGCTACACCTTC
TRBV27	TRBJ2-7	NA	TRBD2	CASSLSASGLRPYEQYF	TGTGCCAGCAGTTTAAGCGCTAGCGGGTTAAGACCCTACGAGCAGTACTTC
TRBV6-6	TRBJ2-5	few	NA	CASREGAETQYF	TGTGCCAGCAGAGAGGGAGCAGAGACCCAGTACTTC
TRBV5-1	TRBJ1-5	few	TRBD1	CASSFRTGPSGPQHF	TGCGCCAGCAGCTTCCGGACAGGGCCTTCGGGGCCCCAGCATTTT
TRBV5-1	TRBJ2-7	NA	TRBD1	CASSHGVGQEYEQYF	TGCGCCAGCAGCCACGGCGTGGGACAGGAATACGAGCAGTACTTC
TRBV4-3	TRBJ1-1	few	NA	CASSQDWRRGAFF	TGCGCCAGCAGCCAAGATTGGAGGAGGGGTGCTTTCTTT
TRBV4-1	TRBJ2-3	NA	TRBD2	CASSRELAGRTDTQYF	TGCGCCAGCAGCCGCGAACTAGCGGGGCGCACAGATACGCAGTATTTT
TRBV12-3/TRBV12-4	TRBJ2-1	NA	NA	CASSLWLADNEQFF	TGTGCCAGCAGTTTATGGCTAGCAGACAATGAGCAGTTCTTC
TRBV30	TRBJ2-1	NA	TRBD1	CAWSATGGREQFF	TGTGCCTGGAGCGCAACAGGGGGACGGGAGCAGTTCTTC
TRBV5-1	TRBJ2-5	few	TRBD2	CASRLAGVETQYF	TGTGCCAGTCGACTAGCGGGGGTGGAGACCCAGTACTTC
TRBV10-3	TRBJ2-5	few	TRBD2	CAISSTSGGLETQYF	TGTGCCATCAGTTCGACTAGCGGGGGGTTAGAGACCCAGTACTTC
TRBV6-2/TRBV6-3	TRBJ2-7	NA	TRBD1	CASSYQDRILNEQYF	TGTGCCAGCAGTTACCAGGACAGGATCTTGAACGAGCAGTACTTC
TRBV20-1	TRBJ1-1	few	TRBD1	CSARGDRGAATEAFF	TGCAGTGCTAGAGGGGACAGGGGGGCGGCCACTGAAGCTTTCTTT
TRBV5-1	TRBJ2-7	NA	TRBD1	CASSQGTGRDEQYF	TGCGCCAGCAGCCAGGGGACAGGGAGGGACGAGCAGTACTTC
TRBV14	TRBJ2-3	few	NA	CASSQDWTASTDTQYF	TGTGCCAGCAGCCAAGATTGGACAGCTAGCACAGATACGCAGTATTTT
TRBV12-3/TRBV12-4	TRBJ1-2	NA	NA	CASRRDGSYGYTF	TGTGCCAGCAGGCGGGACGGGTCCTATGGCTACACCTTC
TRBV20-1	TRBJ2-3	NA	NA	CSARWPGTDTQYF	TGCAGTGCTAGGTGGCCGGGCACAGATACGCAGTATTTT
TRBV5-1	TRBJ1-4	few	NA	CASSAPGREEKLFF	TGCGCCAGCAGCGCTCCCGGCAGGGAGGAAAAACTGTTTTTT
TRBV7-3	TRBJ2-1	NA	NA	CASSLEGGRHNEQFF	TGTGCCAGCAGCTTGGAGGGGGGCCGGCACAATGAGCAGTTCTTC
TRBV7-2	TRBJ2-5	few	NA	CASSPKLGTETQYF	TGTGCCAGCAGCCCAAAACTGGGTACGGAGACCCAGTACTTC
TRBV3-1	TRBJ2-7	NA	NA	CASSQDRLDVPYEQYF	TGTGCCAGCAGCCAAGATCGACTAGACGTGCCCTACGAGCAGTACTTC
TRBV28	TRBJ2-7	few	NA	CASSRGGIPYEQYF	TGTGCCAGCAGTCGAGGCGGTATTCCCTACGAGCAGTACTTC
TRBV6-5	TRBJ2-7	few	TRBD1	CASSYSRTGPYEQYF	TGTGCCAGCAGTTACTCGAGGACAGGGCCCTACGAGCAGTACTTC
TRBV9	TRBJ2-7	NA	NA	CASSVASGSYEQYF	TGTGCCAGCAGCGTAGCTTCGGGCAGCTACGAGCAGTACTTC
TRBV4-3	TRBJ2-1	many	NA	CASSQDRRDEQFF	TGTGCCAGCAGCCAAGATCGCCGGGATGAGCAGTTCTTC
TRBV18	TRBJ1-2	NA	TRBD1	CASSPLGQQNYGYTF	TGTGCCAGCTCACCGCTGGGACAGCAAAACTATGGCTACACCTTC
TRBV6-6	TRBJ2-5	NA	NA	CASSYSDGVKTQYF	TGTGCCAGCAGTTACTCGGACGGGGTGAAGACCCAGTACTTC
TRBV11-1	TRBJ2-7	few	NA	CASSTGLSYEQYF	TGTGCCAGCAGCACGGGACTCTCTTACGAGCAGTACTTC
TRBV15	TRBJ2-1	NA	NA	CATSREEGRDTYNEQFF	TGTGCCACCAGCAGAGAAGAGGGGAGGGACACCTACAATGAGCAGTTCTTC
TRBV4-2	TRBJ1-6	NA	NA	CASSQHSGSSYNSHLHF	TGTGCCAGCAGCCAACACTCTGGGAGCTCCTATAATTCACACCTCCACTTT
TRBV11-2	TRBJ2-3	NA	NA	CASLGAGPSTDTQYF	TGTGCCAGCCTTGGGGCGGGACCTAGCACAGATACGCAGTATTTT
TRBV27	TRBJ2-1	NA	TRBD1	CASTTGGSYNEQFF	TGTGCCAGTACTACAGGGGGCTCCTACAATGAGCAGTTCTTC
TRBV6-6	TRBJ1-5	NA	NA	CASSYGQGFGNQPQHF	TGTGCCAGCAGTTACGGGCAGGGTTTCGGTAATCAGCCCCAGCATTTT